This TCR beta chain was captured in a study of blood T cell repertoires in COVID-19. Study details: There were acute and convalescent COVID-19 samples, and they came from the United States, Italy and Spain. Sources were T cells, B-cell-depleted T cells, or PBMCs; the material itself was cDNA or gDNA.

Original processing notes: Amplification with reference gene primers provided the estimates of nucleated cell counts. The method was immunoSEQ multiplex PCR; TCRdb's version includes in-frame clones alone and lacks a portion of them. D and trimming were read from the DNA, whereas the V and J calls and clone size are those reported in that table. Among about 97,000 clones, roughly four fifths were seen once, and the ten largest hold about 9.9%. The CDR3 spans 15 residues. Trimming at V came to 8 bases and at J to 4 bases, leaving 10 bases not matched to a gene. Germline CDR1 and CDR2: LNHDA and SQIVND (reference sequence).

The source material was peripheral blood. The chain couples TRBV19 to TRBJ1-2, with 10 nucleotides matching TRBD1. The clonotype comes from a middle-aged man with active or convalescent COVID-19. CDR3 DNA: TGTGCCAGTGGGCAGGGACAGGGGCGACGCTATGGCTACACCTTC. Residues: CASGQGQGRRYGYTF. The full variable domain, in which reference TRBV19 and TRBJ1-2 provide the parts outside the CDR3, is DGGITQSPKYLFRKEGQNVTLSCEQNLNHDAMYWYRQDPGQGLRLIYYSQIVNDFQKGDIAEGYSVSREKKESFPLTVTSAQKNPTAFYLCASGQGQGRRYGYTFGSGTRLTVV.